This record covers a single T cell receptor (beta chain). This clone has only a few counts. Its antigen remains unidentified. Per-base qualities were not stored, and no clone one base away is much larger. Participants in the prospective study were enrolled through a virtual design, were aged about 18 to 100 years, and lived in 24 United States geographic areas. Cohort assignment in the prospective study relied on participant-reported clinical history from a screening survey and a study questionnaire. For ImmuneRACE Cohort 3, a participant was defined as recovered based on two consecutive negative NP/OP PCR tests, clearance by a healthcare professional, or resolution of symptoms. In the prospective study, mobile phlebotomists collected whole blood, serum and a nasopharyngeal or oropharyngeal swab from each participant. Over an approximately 2-month period, participants in the prospective study had the option of providing additional blood draws and questionnaires. Prospective study blood samples were shipped either frozen or at room temperature before DNA extraction.

TCRbeta CDR3 regions were amplified from genomic DNA using the immunoSEQ Assay, a bias-controlled multiplex PCR. As for how the authors treated the data: The number of nucleated cells in each sample was estimated by amplification of reference gene primers within the assay. To quantify the absolute abundance of each unique TCRbeta CDR3 rearrangement, sequence reads were collapsed and filtered. For each sample, productive Simpson clonality was calculated as the square root of Simpson's diversity index across productive rearrangements. Drawn from immuneACCESS, this table holds only the in-frame rearrangements with V and J called that TCRdb kept. Clones are partly lost; checked studies trace under half to an unresolved V gene and leave the rest unexplained. That table supplies the V and J calls and clone size; D and trimming were determined from the DNA. The table for this sample lists around 220,000 clones; around nine tenths of them were counted only once. The ten top clones hold around 1.8% of the sample.

These data are taken from a study of blood T cell repertoires in COVID-19 (TCRdb year 2020). About the full investigation: The collaborator samples originated in the United States, Italy and Spain and spanned the acute and convalescent phases of COVID-19. Where available, HLA class I and class II types were obtained from metadata supplied by the sample provider rather than from assay-based typing. Nearly every sample came with metadata listing a de-identified subject ID, COVID-19 status, age in years and sex. Samples were obtained from the ongoing ImmuneRACE study (first 160 participants) and from 1,254 subjects provided by 6 global collaborators. The prospective study material was composed of cDNA or gDNA derived from T cells, B-cell-depleted T cells, or PBMCs. Deeply sampled blood TCRbeta repertoires from subjects exposed to, actively infected with, or recovered from COVID-19 were included in the dataset. The repertoires were released in a freely available public database meant as a resource for research on the immune response to SARS-CoV-2. What the research found in general, with its limitations: How much clinical and demographic metadata was included differed by source and by participant, and the metadata was provided uncurated.

V gives up 3 bases and J gives up 5 bases, and the segment between their germline ends measures 14 bases. The CDR3 has 14 amino acids, counting the end cysteine and phenylalanine. Just the 42-base CDR3 DNA is kept, in frame starting at base 1. The chain employs TRBV5-3 and TRBJ1-1, with the D gene not clear enough to name. TRBV5-3 is identified as an open reading frame with a role that is uncertain. The sample was PBMCs or T cells enriched from blood (not recorded which). The sequence was collected from a woman between 18 and 29 years old who had recovered from COVID-19. The bases are TGTGCCAGAAGCTCAGAGACGGGTCGAACTGAAGCTTTCTTT. It translates to CARSSETGRTEAFF.